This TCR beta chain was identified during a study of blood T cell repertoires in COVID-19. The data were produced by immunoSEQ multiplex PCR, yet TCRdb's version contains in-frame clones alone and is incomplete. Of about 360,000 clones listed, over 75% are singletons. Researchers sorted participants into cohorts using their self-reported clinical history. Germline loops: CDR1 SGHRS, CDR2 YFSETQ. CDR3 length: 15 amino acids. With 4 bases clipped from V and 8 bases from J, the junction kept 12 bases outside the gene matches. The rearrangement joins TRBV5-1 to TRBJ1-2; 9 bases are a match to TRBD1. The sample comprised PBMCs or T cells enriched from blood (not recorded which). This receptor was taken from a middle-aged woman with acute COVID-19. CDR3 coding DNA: TGCGCCAGCAGCCTCAATCCACAGGGGGCGGGCGGCTACACCTTC. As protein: CASSLNPQGAGGYTF.